This TCR beta chain is from a study of CXCR3-negative and CXCR3-positive naive CD8 T cells. Through 5' RACE with UMI labels, the TRB cDNA libraries were prepared. TCRdb re-called the 5' RACE reads; every CDR3 protein appears as one record, without DNA. The record lists some 130,000 distinct CDR3 sequences, of which the ten most abundant hold 0.45% to 0.6%. Germline V gene sequence: CDR1 SEHNR, CDR2 FQNEAQ (reference sequence). CDR3 length: 15 amino acids. Study-level findings and limits: Both naive subsets had comparably high diversity; memory CD8+ cells much lower.

As regards this clonotype: Its cognate antigen is unknown.

Subsets of CD8+ T cells were each sorted in triplicate at around 320,000 cells apiece. This clonotype originated in a human donor in good health. Some clones in this sample may be carry-over from other donors' samples. Sequencing was performed on naive CXCR3- CD8+ T cells from blood. Regarding subset: CD45RO-CCR7+CD27+CD95- naive CD8+ T cells lacking CXCR3 (TNR3-). The rearrangement joins TRBV7-9 to TRBJ2-5; the D gene TCRdb calls, TRBD2, cannot be checked with no DNA. This chain's CDR3 is CASSVAGPVWETQYF.